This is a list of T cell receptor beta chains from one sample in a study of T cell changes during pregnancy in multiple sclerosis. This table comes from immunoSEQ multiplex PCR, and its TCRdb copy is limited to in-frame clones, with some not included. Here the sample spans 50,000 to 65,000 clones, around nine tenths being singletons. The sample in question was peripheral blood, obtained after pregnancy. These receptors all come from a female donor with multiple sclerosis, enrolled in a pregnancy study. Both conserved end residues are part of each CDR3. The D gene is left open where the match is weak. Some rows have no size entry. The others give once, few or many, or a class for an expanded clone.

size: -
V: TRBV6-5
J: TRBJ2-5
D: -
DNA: TGTGCCAGCAGTTACTTGATGGGAGAAGAAGAGACCCAGTACTTC
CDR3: CASSYLMGEEETQYF

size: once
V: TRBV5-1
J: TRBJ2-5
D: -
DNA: TGCGCCAGCAGCTTGGGTCTAGGGGCAGGCCAAGAGACCCAGTACTTC
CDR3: CASSLGLGAGQETQYF

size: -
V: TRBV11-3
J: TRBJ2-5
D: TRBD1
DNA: TGTGCCAGCAGCATCACAGGGGGAGAGACCCAGTACTTC
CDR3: CASSITGGETQYF

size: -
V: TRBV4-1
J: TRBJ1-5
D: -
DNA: TGCGCCAGCAGCCAAGGGGCGGGTTATAGCAATCAGCCCCAGCATTTT
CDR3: CASSQGAGYSNQPQHF

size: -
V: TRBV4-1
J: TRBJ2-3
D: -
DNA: TGCGCCAGCAGCCAGCTCAGCGGACCCACAGATACGCAGTATTTT
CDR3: CASSQLSGPTDTQYF

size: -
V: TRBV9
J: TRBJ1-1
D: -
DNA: TGTGCCAGCAGCGTAGGGTCGGTCGAGCGTCCTGAAGCTTTCTTT
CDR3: CASSVGSVERPEAFF

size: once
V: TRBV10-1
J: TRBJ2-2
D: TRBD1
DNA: TGCGCCAGCACCCCCTCAGGGGGCACCGGGGAGCTGTTTTTT
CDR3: CASTPSGGTGELFF

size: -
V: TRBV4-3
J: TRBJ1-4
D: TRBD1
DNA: TGCGCCAGCAGCCAAGATCGACAGGGGACAGAGGTGTATGAAAAACTGTTTTTT
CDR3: CASSQDRQGTEVYEKLFF

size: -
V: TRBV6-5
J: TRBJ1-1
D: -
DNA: TGTGCCAGCAGCCGGGGGTACACTGAAGCTTTCTTT
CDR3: CASSRGYTEAFF

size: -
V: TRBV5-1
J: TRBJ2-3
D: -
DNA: TGCGCCAGCAGCGAGGACAGTGGATTTTCAGATACGCAGTATTTT
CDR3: CASSEDSGFSDTQYF

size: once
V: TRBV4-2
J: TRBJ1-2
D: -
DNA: TGTGCCAGCAGCCTTAACCCCAACTCAGGGTACTATGGCTACACCTTC
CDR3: CASSLNPNSGYYGYTF

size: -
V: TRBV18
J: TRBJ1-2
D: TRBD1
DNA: TGTGCCAGCTCGTCGACAGGGAATGGCTACACCTTC
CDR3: CASSSTGNGYTF

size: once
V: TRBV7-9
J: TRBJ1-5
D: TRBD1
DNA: TGTGCCAGCAGCCCCCGGGGACAGGGAAGCAATCAGCCCCAGCATTTT
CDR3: CASSPRGQGSNQPQHF

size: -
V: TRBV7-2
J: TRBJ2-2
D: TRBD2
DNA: TGTGCCAGCAGCTTAAGGCGGGGGGGCGGGGAGCTGTTTTTT
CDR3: CASSLRRGGGELFF

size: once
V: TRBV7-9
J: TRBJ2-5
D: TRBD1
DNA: TGTGCCAGCAGCTTCGGACAGGTTGGGCAAGAGACCCAGTACTTC
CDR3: CASSFGQVGQETQYF

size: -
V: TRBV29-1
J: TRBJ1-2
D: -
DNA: TGCAGCGTTGGAGGGTTTAACTATGGCTACACCTTC
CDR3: CSVGGFNYGYTF

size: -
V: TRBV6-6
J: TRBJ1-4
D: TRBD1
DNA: TGTGCCAGCAGTTATGGAGGGGGCAGGGAAAAACTGTTTTTT
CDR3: CASSYGGGREKLFF

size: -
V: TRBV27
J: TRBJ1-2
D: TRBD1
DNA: TGTGCCAGCAGTTTGACAGGGAGCTATGGCTACACCTTC
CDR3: CASSLTGSYGYTF

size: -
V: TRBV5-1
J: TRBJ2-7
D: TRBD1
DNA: TGCGCCAGCAGCTTGCCTCGGCGCGGGACAGGGCGTCCCTACGAGCAGTACTTC
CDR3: CASSLPRRGTGRPYEQYF

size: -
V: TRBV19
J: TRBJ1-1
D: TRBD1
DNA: TGTGCCAGTAGTACCGGACAGGGAGGAGCCACTGAAGCTTTCTTT
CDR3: CASSTGQGGATEAFF

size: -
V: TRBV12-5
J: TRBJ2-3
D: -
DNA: TGTGCTAGTGGTTTGGTACGATGGTATAGTGCAGATACGCAGTATTTT
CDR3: CASGLVRWYSADTQYF

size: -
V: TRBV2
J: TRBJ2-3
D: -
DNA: TGTGCCAGCAGTTACGACTCAGATACGCAGTATTTT
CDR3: CASSYDSDTQYF

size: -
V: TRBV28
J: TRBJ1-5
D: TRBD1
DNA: TGTGCCAGCAGTTTATCGGGACAGGGAAGGCAGCCCCAGCATTTT
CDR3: CASSLSGQGRQPQHF

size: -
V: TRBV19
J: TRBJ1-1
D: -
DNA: TGTGCCAGTGGTGCCTCGGGGGGCACTGAAGCTTTCTTT
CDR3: CASGASGGTEAFF

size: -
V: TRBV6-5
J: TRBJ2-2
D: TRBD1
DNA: TGTGCCAGCAGCCCTGGGACAGGGGACACCGGGGAGCTGTTTTTT
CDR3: CASSPGTGDTGELFF

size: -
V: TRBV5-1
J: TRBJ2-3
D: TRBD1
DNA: TGCGCCAGCAGCCGACAGGGCACCTACACAGATACGCAGTATTTT
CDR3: CASSRQGTYTDTQYF

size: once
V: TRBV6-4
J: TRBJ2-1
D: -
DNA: TGTGCCAGCAGTGTATGGGGGGGCATAAACAATGAGCAGTTCTTC
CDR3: CASSVWGGINNEQFF

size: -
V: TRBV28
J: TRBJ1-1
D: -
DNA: TGTGCCAGCAGTTACACCGGGGTCATGAACACTGAAGCTTTCTTT
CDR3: CASSYTGVMNTEAFF

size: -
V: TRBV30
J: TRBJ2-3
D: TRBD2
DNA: TGTGCCTGGAGTGCCGGGGGGAAGCTAGATACGCAGTATTTT
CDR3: CAWSAGGKLDTQYF

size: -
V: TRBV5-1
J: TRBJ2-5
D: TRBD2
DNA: TGCGCCAGCAGCTTGCGGGGCGGGGGAGAGACCCAGTACTTC
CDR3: CASSLRGGGETQYF

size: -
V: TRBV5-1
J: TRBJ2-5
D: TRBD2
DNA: TGCGCCAGCAGACCACCCCTCGCAGCGGGGGGGATCGAGACCCAGTACTTC
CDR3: CASRPPLAAGGIETQYF

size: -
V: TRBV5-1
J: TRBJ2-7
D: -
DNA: TGCGCCAGCAGCCCCCTAGACTCTGGCTACGAGCAGTACTTC
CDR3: CASSPLDSGYEQYF

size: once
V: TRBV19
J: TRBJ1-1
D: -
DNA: TGTGCCTTAGCCGGGATCCGTTTAGCTTTCTTT
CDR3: CALAGIRLAFF

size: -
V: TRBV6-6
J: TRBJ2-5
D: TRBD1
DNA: TGTGCCAGCAGCGCCGGGACAGGCGAGACCCAGTACTTC
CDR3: CASSAGTGETQYF

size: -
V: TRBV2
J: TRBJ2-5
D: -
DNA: TGTGCCCATGACTCGGAATTCCAAGAGACCCAGTACTTC
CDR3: CAHDSEFQETQYF

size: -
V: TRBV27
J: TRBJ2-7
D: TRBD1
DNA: TGTGCCAGCAGTATACCGGGACAGCAAACCTACGAGCAGTACTTC
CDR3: CASSIPGQQTYEQYF

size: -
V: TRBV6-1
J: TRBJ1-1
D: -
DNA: TGTGCCAGCAGTGAAGATTTCCCGCAGGGTTGGAACACTGAAGCTTTCTTT
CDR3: CASSEDFPQGWNTEAFF

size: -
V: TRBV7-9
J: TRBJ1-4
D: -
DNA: TGTGGTTCGCGGGCGGCCGGTGAAAAACTGTTTTTT
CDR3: CGSRAAGEKLFF

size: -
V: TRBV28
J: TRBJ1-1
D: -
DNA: TGTGCCAGCATTCCGGACCCAGGGTTTGAAACTGAAGCTTTCTTT
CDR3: CASIPDPGFETEAFF

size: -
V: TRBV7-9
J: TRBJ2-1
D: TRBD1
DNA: TGTGCCAGCAGCCCCCCTACTGACAGGGCCAGATACAATGAGCAGTTCTTC
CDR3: CASSPPTDRARYNEQFF

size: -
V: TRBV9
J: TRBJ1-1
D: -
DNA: TGTGCCAGCAGCGGTTCAGGGGTTTTAGGCACTGAAGCTTTCTTT
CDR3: CASSGSGVLGTEAFF

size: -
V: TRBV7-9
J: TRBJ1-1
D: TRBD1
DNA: TGTGCCAGCAGCCTTGACAGGGGGTCGCACACTGAAGCTTTCTTT
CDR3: CASSLDRGSHTEAFF

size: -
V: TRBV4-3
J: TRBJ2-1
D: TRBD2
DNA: TGCGCCAGCAGCCAAGAGCCTAGCGGGGGGGCTATCCACAATGAGCAGTTCTTC
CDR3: CASSQEPSGGAIHNEQFF

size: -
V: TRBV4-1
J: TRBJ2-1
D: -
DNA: TGCGCCAGCAGCCCCGAATCGGGGGTCTTCTACAATGAGCAGTTCTTC
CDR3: CASSPESGVFYNEQFF

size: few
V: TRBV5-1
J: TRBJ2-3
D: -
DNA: TGCGCCAGCAGCCCCCTGGGGCAGGTGACAGATACGCAGTATTTT
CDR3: CASSPLGQVTDTQYF

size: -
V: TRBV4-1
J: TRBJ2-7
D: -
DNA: TGCGCCAGCAGCCCACCACCCTCGGCAGGGGACCGCTACGAGCAGTACTTC
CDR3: CASSPPPSAGDRYEQYF

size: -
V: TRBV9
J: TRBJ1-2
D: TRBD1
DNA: TGTGCCAGCAGCGCAGGAGGGACAGCCGAAGATGGCTACACCTTC
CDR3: CASSAGGTAEDGYTF

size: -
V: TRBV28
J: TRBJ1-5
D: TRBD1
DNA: TGTGCCAGCCGTGCAGGGGGCGTAGGTCCCCAGCATTTT
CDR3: CASRAGGVGPQHF

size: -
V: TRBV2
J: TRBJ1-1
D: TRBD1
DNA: TGTGCCAGCAGTTCGACAGGGGGTACTGAAGCTTTCTTT
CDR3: CASSSTGGTEAFF

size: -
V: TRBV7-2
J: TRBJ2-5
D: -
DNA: TGTGCCAGCAGTAGGGGGGGGGAAGAGACCCAGTACTTC
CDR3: CASSRGGEETQYF

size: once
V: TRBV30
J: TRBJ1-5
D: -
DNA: TGTGCCTGGAGTTTGGGGGCGGGTGGCAATCAGCCCCAGCATTTT
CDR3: CAWSLGAGGNQPQHF